The entry below describes one T cell receptor (beta chain). Trimming took off 2 bases at V and 8 bases at J, with 13 bases between the two ends. Germline lookup yields CDR1 SGHTA and CDR2 FQGNSA. The CDR3 has 14 amino acids. The table came from immunoSEQ multiplex PCR; TCRdb's copy has only in-frame clones and leaves some out. Among more than 140,000 clones, roughly 88% were seen once, and the ten largest hold 3% to 3.5%. The sample originates from a study of T cell responses to AZD1222 COVID-19 vaccine. The chain recombines TRBV7-2 with TRBJ2-1; D is unresolved. The clonotype was recovered from an adult in good health. The sequences come from peripheral blood, collected on day 0 of MenACWY control vaccination. Here the CDR3 DNA reads TGTGCCAGCAGCTTAAGTGCCTATGCAGATGAGCAGTTCTTC. This encodes CASSLSAYADEQFF.